This T cell receptor (beta chain) originates from a study of cytomegalovirus exposure and HLA in healthy donors. Study results and caveats: Through in vitro validation, three CMV-associated chains were shown to be specific for CMV antigens. The analysis excluded some indistinguishable V segments, including TRBV6-2 and TRBV6-3. In an earlier analysis, about 87% or about 30%: the productive usage of most TCR beta V segments.

This CDR3 region has 14 residues. Looked up from germline, CDR1 is KGHSH and CDR2 is LQKENI. V lost 5 bases, J lost 4 bases, and 3 bases stayed unmatched. The PCR had 60 Vbeta and 13 Jbeta primers. Profiled with immunoSEQ multiplex PCR; TCRdb holds only in-frame clones, not every one. The sample contains about 120,000 clones, about 79% of which appear only once. Recording of this donor's CMV serostatus was not done. Points on this clone: Antigen unknown.

This sequence originates from a human donor in good health. The sample comprised PBMCs. The genes are TRBV18 and TRBJ1-5, with 9 bases matching TRBD1. CDR3 residues: CASSLDRGNQPQHF. CDR3 nucleotides: TGTGCCAGCTCATTGGACAGGGGAAATCAGCCCCAGCATTTT. The whole variable domain, remainder taken from reference TRBV18 and TRBJ1-5, is NAGVMQNPRHLVRRRGQEARLRCSPMKGHSHVYWYRQLPEEGLKFMVYLQKENIIDESGMPKERFSAEFPKEGPSILRIQQVVRGDSAAYFCASSLDRGNQPQHFGDGTRLSIL.